The 6 T cell receptor beta chains in this list originate from one sample, sequenced in a study of beta chain features in type 1 diabetes. The entirety of the isolated RNA underwent reverse transcription, so expressed TCRB transcripts were sequenced. Using immunoSEQ multiplex PCR, the repertoire was profiled, and TCRdb retains in-frame clones only, with some absent. This table has some 400,000 clones, around 15% appearing once. Source material: naive CD4+ T cells from blood. These receptors were obtained from a woman aged 18-35 years in good health.

The chain joins TRBV9 to TRBJ2-7; 7 bases line up with TRBD1. CDR3 length equals 14 residues. J was trimmed by 5 bases and V by 3 bases; bases with no gene match: 8. The germline V gene has CDR1 SGDLS and CDR2 YYNGEE. CDR3 in DNA: TGTGCCAGCAGCGCGAAAGGGGGCTACCACGAGCAGTACTTC. Translated: CASSAKGGYHEQYF.

The table lists this clone with a few counts. The chain is built from TRBV5-1 and TRBJ1-1; D is unresolved. This CDR3 comprises 14 residues. Germline CDR1 is SGHRS and CDR2 is YFSETQ. Trimming removed 1 base from V and 0 bases from J, with 7 bases in between. The CDR3 protein is CASSLRVMNTEAFF. For the CDR3, the DNA is TGCGCCAGCAGCTTGCGGGTCATGAACACTGAAGCTTTCTTT.

This clone was detected only a few times. This same CDR3 is encoded by further DNA sequences in the sample. The rearrangement uses TRBV7-9 and TRBJ2-7; 8 bases fit TRBD2. From germline, CDR1 is SEHNR and CDR2 FQNEAQ (reference sequence). After removal of 4 bases from V and 4 bases from J, the junction contained 6 bases not matched to a gene. This CDR3 is built from 14 residues. The CDR3 spells CASSSSPGGYEQYF. Here the CDR3 DNA reads TGTGCCAGCAGCTCTAGCCCGGGGGGGTACGAGCAGTACTTC.

V and J are TRBV25-1 and TRBJ2-1; D gene ambiguous. V gave up 2 bases and J gave up 8 bases, with 4 bases separating them. CDR3 length equals 11 residues. Germline V CDR1 and CDR2: MGHDK, SYGVNS. The CDR3 DNA reads as TGTGCCAGCAGTGAAACGGATGAGCAGTTCTTC. It yields the protein CASSETDEQFF.

This clone turned up a few times. The rearrangement uses TRBV5-4 and TRBJ1-1; TRBD1 is a possible D gene (6 bases). CDR3 length: 14 residues. V lost 4 bases and J lost 3, with 13 bases in between. The germline gives CDR1 SGHNT, CDR2 YYREEE (reference sequence). The DNA for the CDR3 is TGTGCCAGCAGCCCACAGGGAGTTGACACTGAAGCTTTCTTT. Protein sequence: CASSPQGVDTEAFF.

This sequence joins TRBV1 and TRBJ2-1; the table's TRBD2 call for D was not verified on the DNA. TRBV1 is an annotated pseudogene. CDR3 size: 15 residues. CDR3 bases: TGCACCAGCCCCCTGGGACTAGCGGGTAGGAATGAGCAGTTCTTC. It codes for CTSPLGLAGRNEQFF.